These 22 T cell receptor beta chains share one sample of origin, sequenced in a study of blood T cell repertoires in COVID-19. Using immunoSEQ multiplex PCR, the repertoire was profiled, and TCRdb retains in-frame clones only, with some absent. The sample has about 250,000 clones, approximately 83% seen once; the top ten hold about 10%. The specimen was peripheral blood. The receptor set was obtained from a man older than 75 with acute or convalescent COVID-19.

J is TRBJ2-3 and V is TRBV19, with 10 bases that match TRBD1. CDR3 length equals 13 residues. Germline V lookup: CDR1 LNHDA, CDR2 SQIVND (reference sequence). The V and J ends lost 6 bases and 5 bases, in that order; junction bases with no gene match: 2. The CDR3 region is CASSDRGRDTQYF. Here the CDR3 DNA reads TGTGCCAGTAGCGACAGGGGGCGAGATACGCAGTATTTT.

The chain carries TRBV19 and TRBJ1-5; maybe TRBD1 (6 bases). The CDR3 contains 17 residues. The germline V gene has CDR1 LNHDA and CDR2 SQIVND (reference sequence). The V end was cut by 6 bases, the J end by 0 bases, with 18 bases between. CDR3 sequence (DNA): TGTGCCAGTAGGAGGACAGTTCGGGGATTTAGCAATCAGCCCCAGCATTTT. Translating it yields CASRRTVRGFSNQPQHF.

A single count supports this clone. The chain joins TRBV6-5 to TRBJ2-1; TRBD1 agrees at 7 bases. With V trimmed by 6 bases and J by 7 bases, 9 bases remained unmatched. Germline V gene sequence: CDR1 MNHEY, CDR2 SVGAGI. The CDR3 extends over 14 amino acids. The CDR3 reads CASRPPTGWNEQFF. For the CDR3, the DNA is TGTGCCAGCAGGCCTCCGACAGGGTGGAATGAGCAGTTCTTC.

V and J are TRBV19 and TRBJ1-6, with 8 positions matching TRBD1. This CDR3 is built from 15 residues. V gave up 8 bases and J gave up 9 bases; unmatched junction bases: 12. Germline-derived CDR1 and CDR2 are LNHDA and SQIVND (reference sequence). Written as DNA, the CDR3 is TGTGCCAGTCAGACAGGGGCGCTTGGTTCTTCACCCCTCCACTTT. Its translation is CASQTGALGSSPLHF.

This clone occurred once. The gene calls are TRBV2 and TRBJ1-1; D uncertain. V was pared by 4 bases and J by 1 base, with 13 bases between. Germline CDR1 is SNHLY and CDR2 is FYNNEI. This CDR3 is built from 15 residues. CDR3 coding DNA: TGTGCCAGCAGTGGAGTCATTGCGAGGAACACTGAAGCTTTCTTT. Translating gives CASSGVIARNTEAFF.

The rearrangement joins TRBV5-5 to TRBJ2-3; 7 bases map to TRBD2. The CDR3 sequence is 14 residues long. Trimming cost V 2 bases and J 2 bases; bases outside gene matches: 2. The germline gives CDR1 SGHKS, CDR2 YYEKEE (reference sequence). This CDR3 is CASSFSGLTDTQYF. The CDR3, as DNA: TGTGCCAGCAGCTTTAGCGGGCTCACAGATACGCAGTATTTT.

This clone was detected only a few times. This chain connects TRBV2 to TRBJ2-3; the match to TRBD1 covers 7 bases. The CDR3 extends over 14 amino acids. CDR1 is SNHLY, CDR2 FYNNEI, per germline. V lost 4 bases and J lost 7; bases outside the gene matches: 8. CDR3 coding DNA: TGTGCCAGCAGTGGTAGACAGGGTTCGAATACGCAGTATTTT. It specifies CASSGRQGSNTQYF.

CDR3 amino acids: CASSQDQRFTTGQFF. In DNA, the CDR3 is TGCGCCAGCAGCCAAGATCAAAGATTTACCACCGGGCAGTTCTTC. The chain combines TRBV4-1 with TRBJ2-1; D is ambiguous. CDR1 is MGHRA, CDR2 YSYEKL, per germline. V was cut by 0 bases and J by 12 bases, with 18 bases left in between. This CDR3 is 15 amino acids long.

The chain uses TRBV28 and TRBJ2-2, with 7 bases that match TRBD1. V shed 10 bases, J shed 5 bases, and the junction held 16 bases outside the gene matches. This CDR3 contains 16 residues. Germline V gene lookup returns CDR1 MDHEN and CDR2 SYDVKM. The CDR3 region has the DNA TGTGCCACCGCGAGGGACGGGACAGTGTTAACCGGGGAGCTGTTTTTT. Its protein product is CATARDGTVLTGELFF.

J is TRBJ1-5 and V is TRBV5-1; no firm D call. The CDR3 has 14 amino acids. The ends were cut back, 0 bases at V and 3 bases at J, with 7 bases in the middle. Germline V lookup: CDR1 SGHRS, CDR2 YFSETQ. CDR3 residues: CASSLDGDNQPQHF. CDR3 sequence (DNA): TGCGCCAGCAGCTTGGACGGGGACAATCAGCCCCAGCATTTT. The entire variable domain, with the rest obtained from reference TRBV5-1 and TRBJ1-5, is as follows: KAGVTQTPRYLIKTRGQQVTLSCSPISGHRSVSWYQQTPGQGLQFLFEYFSETQRNKGNFPGRFSGRQFSNSRSEMNVSTLELGDSALYLCASSLDGDNQPQHFGDGTRLSIL.

This clone was counted only a few times. CDR3 residues: CASSLRTSGRPYNEQFF. CDR3 nucleotide sequence: TGTGCCAGCAGCCTCCGGACTAGCGGGAGGCCGTACAATGAGCAGTTCTTC. The gene calls are TRBV9 and TRBJ2-1; TRBD2 agrees at 14 bases. Germline V gives CDR1 SGDLS, CDR2 YYNGEE. CDR3 length: 17 residues. V lost 4 bases and J lost 4; bases outside the gene matches: 7.

The gene calls are TRBV19 and TRBJ2-3; D possibly corresponds to TRBD2 (6 bases). The CDR3 extends over 15 amino acids. The V end lost 2 bases, the J end lost 0 bases, and 9 bases lay between the germline ends. CDR1 and CDR2 (germline): LNHDA, SQIVND (reference sequence). The CDR3 region is CASSIWGVSTDTQYF. DNA of the CDR3: TGTGCCAGTAGTATATGGGGGGTAAGCACAGATACGCAGTATTTT.

The V call is TRBV5-1, the J call TRBJ2-1, with D possibly TRBD2 on 6 matching bases. The CDR3 runs 16 residues. The V end lost 3 bases, the J end lost 0 bases, and 13 bases lay between the germline ends. Germline CDR1 reads SGHRS; CDR2 reads YFSETQ. The CDR3 sequence: CASSSVGGSSYNEQFF. The CDR3 DNA reads as TGCGCCAGCAGCTCCGTGGGGGGTTCCTCCTACAATGAGCAGTTCTTC.

The V call is TRBV5-1, the J call TRBJ2-3; 14 bases fit TRBD2. Germline-derived CDR1 and CDR2 are SGHRS and YFSETQ. With V trimmed by 4 bases and J by 3 bases, 10 bases remained unmatched. The CDR3 contains 18 residues. CDR3 DNA sequence: TGCGCCAGCAGCACTCGGCCGGGACTAGCGGGAGCTACAGATACGCAGTATTTT. This sequence encodes CASSTRPGLAGATDTQYF.

V usage is TRBV27 and J usage is TRBJ2-2, with 8 nucleotides matching TRBD2. V gave up 0 bases and J gave up 13 bases; unmatched junction bases: 4. Germline lookup yields CDR1 MNHEY and CDR2 SMNVEV (reference sequence). The CDR3 extends over 13 amino acids. The CDR3, as DNA: TGTGCCAGCAGTTTATCGCGGGGGGCAAGGCTGTTTTTT. Translation: CASSLSRGARLFF.

The chain employs TRBV30 and TRBJ1-1, with TRBD1 matching over 8 bases. Germline V lookup: CDR1 GTSNPN, CDR2 SVGIG (reference sequence). This CDR3 has 16 amino acids. V dropped 3 bases and J dropped 7; count of bases not matched to a gene: 16. The CDR3 protein is CAWSHPGTGYLVEAFF. CDR3 nucleotides: TGTGCCTGGAGCCACCCCGGGACAGGCTACTTGGTTGAAGCTTTCTTT.

The rearrangement uses TRBV10-2 and TRBJ2-7; D call uncertain. The CDR3 is 12 amino acids. Germline CDR1 and CDR2: WSHSY and SAAADI. V was clipped by 0 bases and J by 9 bases, with 9 bases between them. The CDR3 DNA reads as TGCGCCAGCAGTGAGTCCAATACGAGGCAGTACTTC. Translating it yields CASSESNTRQYF.

This rearrangement joins TRBV27 to TRBJ2-7; 7 bases agree with TRBD1. CDR1 is MNHEY and CDR2 is SMNVEV in the germline V gene (reference sequence). The V segment lost 3 bases and the J segment 5 bases; nucleotides outside the gene matches: 10. There are 15 residues in the CDR3. The CDR3 bases are TGTGCCAGCAGTTTTCTTGGACAGGATCGCCACGAGCAGTACTTC. Translating it yields CASSFLGQDRHEQYF.

The genes are TRBV28 and TRBJ2-4; D perhaps matches TRBD2 (5 bases). Germline assignment: CDR1 MDHEN and CDR2 SYDVKM. The CDR3 runs 15 residues. Trimming pared 5 bases from V and 2 bases from J, leaving 13 bases between. Here the CDR3 reads CASSPRGTTKNIQYF. CDR3 bases: TGTGCCAGCAGTCCTCGGGGAACTACCAAAAACATTCAGTACTTC.

V is TRBV5-1 and J is TRBJ2-1; maybe TRBD1 (5 bases). CDR1 and CDR2 (germline): SGHRS, YFSETQ. V lost 0 bases, J lost 7 bases, and 14 bases lay in between. The CDR3 is made up of 15 amino acids. The CDR3 region is CASSLGYGQGNEQFF. CDR3 nucleotide sequence: TGCGCCAGCAGCTTGGGTTATGGACAAGGGAATGAGCAGTTCTTC.

In DNA, the CDR3 is TGTGCCAGCAGCCCACACAGGGGGCGGAACGAGCAGTACTTC. Its protein is CASSPHRGRNEQYF. The chain uses TRBV28 and TRBJ2-7; TRBD1 agrees at 9 bases. Trimming at V came to 6 bases and at J to 5 bases, leaving 8 bases not matched to a gene. Germline V gives CDR1 MDHEN, CDR2 SYDVKM. This CDR3 has 14 amino acids.

A note on this clone: The identical CDR3 is also encoded by other nucleotide sequences in the sample. V is TRBV20-1 and J is TRBJ1-2; no reliable D call. This CDR3 comprises 11 residues. Trimming removed 3 bases from V and 5 bases from J, with 7 bases in between. Looked up from germline, CDR1 is DFQATT and CDR2 is SNEGSKA (reference sequence). The CDR3 loop is CSASGGYGYTF. In nucleotides, the CDR3 is TGCAGTGCTAGCGGAGGGTATGGCTACACCTTC.